This TCR beta chain stems from a study of shared clonotypes between healthy human individuals. Study as a whole: Each donor's CD8 memory used one plate, CD8 naive two, each CD4 subset three.

The assay was carried out at the deep level. Genomic DNA (from each subset) was split evenly across several immunoSEQ plates. Original handling: Sequence data from immunoSEQ were junction-only and lacked quality scores; consequently, filtering differed. Libraries were prepared by immunoSEQ multiplex PCR; TCRdb keeps only in-frame clonotypes and omits some of them. V and J calls and clone size are copied from that table; D and trimming were computed from the DNA. This table holds roughly 2 million clones, roughly 94% found once. This CDR3 spans 14 amino acids. V lost 0 bases to trimming and J lost 2 bases, with 7 bases between them. CDR1 SGHRS and CDR2 YFSETQ come from the germline V gene.

This clonotype was sampled from a man younger than 30 in good health. The sequenced sample consisted of naive CD4+ T cells sorted from blood. The subset is: CD45RA+ positively selected. This chain joins TRBV5-1 and TRBJ2-3; D is uncertain. In nucleotides, the CDR3 is TGCGCCAGCAGCTTGGACACCACCACAGATACGCAGTATTTT. Protein sequence: CASSLDTTTDTQYF.